Sequencing of this T cell receptor beta chain was carried out in a study of beta chain features in type 1 diabetes. Findings and limits, study-wide: Patients with Type 1 diabetes showed moderately but significantly shorter TCRB CDR3s in all four CD4+ subsets.

TCRB transcripts that were expressed got sequenced, as all of the isolated RNA had been reverse transcribed. The table came from immunoSEQ multiplex PCR; TCRdb's copy has only in-frame clones and leaves some out. The sample shows more than 120,000 clones, 13% of them seen only once. Germline loops: CDR1 SGHTA, CDR2 FQGNSA. CDR3 length equals 16 residues. Trimming left V 5 bases short and J 9 bases short, with 20 bases between. This clone was observed a few times. The antigen remains unidentified. Material for sequencing was central memory CD4+ T cells from blood. The sequence came from a man aged 18 to 35 with type 1 diabetes. The V gene is TRBV7-2, the J gene TRBJ1-6; no definite D call. The CDR3 spells CASSPVPAGWPSPLHF. CDR3 DNA sequence: TGTGCCAGCAGCCCCGTTCCGGCGGGGTGGCCTTCACCCCTCCACTTT.